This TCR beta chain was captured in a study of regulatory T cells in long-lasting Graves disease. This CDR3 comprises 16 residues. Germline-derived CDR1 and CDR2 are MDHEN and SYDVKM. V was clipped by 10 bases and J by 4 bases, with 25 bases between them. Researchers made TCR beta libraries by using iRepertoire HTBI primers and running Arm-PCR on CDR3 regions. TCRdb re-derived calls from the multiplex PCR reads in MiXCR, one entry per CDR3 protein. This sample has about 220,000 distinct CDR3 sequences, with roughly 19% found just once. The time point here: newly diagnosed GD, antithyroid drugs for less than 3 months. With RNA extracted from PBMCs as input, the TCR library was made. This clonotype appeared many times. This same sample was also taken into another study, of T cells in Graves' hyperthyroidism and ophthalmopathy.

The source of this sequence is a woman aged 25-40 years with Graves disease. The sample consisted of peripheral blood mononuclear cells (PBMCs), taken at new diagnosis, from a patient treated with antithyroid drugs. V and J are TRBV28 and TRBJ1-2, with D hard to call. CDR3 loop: CATNRAGAYKFYGYTF. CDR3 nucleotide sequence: TGTGCCACCAACCGGGCAGGAGCTTATAAGTTCTATGGCTACACCTTC.